This TCR beta chain was captured by sequencing in a study of T cell responses to AZD1222 COVID-19 vaccine. Study-wide findings and caveats: A reported finding is that nearly half of spike-specific TCRs target unmutated variant regions. Of the AZD1222 recipients, only six were seropositive at baseline. At 160-218 and 743-854, vaccine-associated CD4 TCRs were dominant, and they spanned spike.

Here immunoSEQ multiplex PCR was the method, and the copy in TCRdb shows in-frame clones only, minus some. The sample lists around 150,000 clones; roughly 91% were seen once. Germline V gene data show CDR1 as SGHAT and CDR2 as FQNNGV. This CDR3 comprises 11 residues. Notes on this clone: Its antigen is unidentified. Sequence at one end of the junction differs from germline and may be a read error.

This receptor was obtained from an adult who received the AZD1222 COVID-19 vaccine. This specimen consisted of peripheral blood, obtained 28 days after the second AZD1222 dose. V gene TRBV11-2 combines with J gene TRBJ1-1, with D unresolved. CDR3 amino acids: CASRGNAEAFF. The CDR3 DNA follows: TGTGCCAGCAGAGGGAACGCTGAAGCTTTCTTT.